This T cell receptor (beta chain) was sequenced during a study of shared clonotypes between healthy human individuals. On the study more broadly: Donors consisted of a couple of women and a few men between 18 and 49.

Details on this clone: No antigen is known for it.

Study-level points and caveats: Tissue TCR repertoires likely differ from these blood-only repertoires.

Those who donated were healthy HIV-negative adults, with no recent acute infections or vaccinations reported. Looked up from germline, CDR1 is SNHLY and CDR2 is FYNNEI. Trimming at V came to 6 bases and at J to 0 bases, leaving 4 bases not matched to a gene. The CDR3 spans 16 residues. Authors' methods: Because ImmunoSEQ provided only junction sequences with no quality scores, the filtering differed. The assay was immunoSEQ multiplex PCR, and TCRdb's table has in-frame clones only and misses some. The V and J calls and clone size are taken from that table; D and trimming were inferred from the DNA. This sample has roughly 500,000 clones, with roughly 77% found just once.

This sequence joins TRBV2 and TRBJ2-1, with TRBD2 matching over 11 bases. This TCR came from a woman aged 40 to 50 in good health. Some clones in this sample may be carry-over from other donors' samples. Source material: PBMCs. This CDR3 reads CASSWTSGFSYNEQFF. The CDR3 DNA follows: TGTGCCAGCAGCTGGACTAGCGGGTTCTCCTACAATGAGCAGTTCTTC.